The rows below give T cell receptor beta chains drawn from one sample of a study of blood T cell repertoires in COVID-19. Assay: immunoSEQ multiplex PCR; the TCRdb copy retains only in-frame clones and omits some. The sample shows approximately 670,000 clones, about 90% of them seen only once. The sample was peripheral blood. All receptors derive from a woman younger than 30 with acute or convalescent COVID-19. Each CDR3 is given without its conserved first and last residue. D genes are given only for firm matches.

d_gene | j_gene | v_gene | CDR3aa
. | TRBJ2-7 | TRBV19 | ASSIRAGPYEQY
. | TRBJ2-7 | TRBV21-1 | ASSKMFRTADNERY
TRBD1 | TRBJ2-3 | TRBV5-4 | ASSAGQGRTDTQY
TRBD1 | TRBJ1-5 | TRBV24-1 | ATSDGQGHQPQH
TRBD1 | TRBJ1-2 | TRBV11-2 | ASSFGQGAFYGYT
TRBD1 | TRBJ2-7 | TRBV10-3 | AIREDRVRYEQY
. | TRBJ2-5 | TRBV3-1/TRBV3-2 | ASSQEGQGFETQY
. | TRBJ2-3 | TRBV7-6 | ASSADTQY
. | TRBJ1-1 | TRBV11-2 | ASRVWQENTEAF
TRBD2 | TRBJ2-4 | TRBV13 | ASSSAGGRAKNIQY
. | TRBJ2-7 | TRBV19 | ASSQGTYEQY
. | TRBJ2-7 | TRBV4-3 | ASSQDGGQPYEQY
. | TRBJ1-1 | TRBV5-8 | ASSLGWNSGTEAF
TRBD2 | TRBJ2-2 | TRBV7-3 | ASSLSRGVNTGELF
. | TRBJ2-3 | TRBV5-1 | ASRASHDTQY
. | TRBJ1-4 | TRBV30 | AWRRGQNNEKLF
. | TRBJ1-4 | TRBV12-5 | ASGLDRQGNEKLF
. | TRBJ1-2 | TRBV4-1 | ASSHLSQGLAGYT
TRBD1 | TRBJ2-7 | TRBV9 | ARGTGVSYEQY
. | TRBJ1-5 | TRBV9 | ASSVEGTRNQPQH
TRBD1 | TRBJ1-2 | TRBV9 | ASSARTGGDGENT
TRBD2 | TRBJ2-7 | TRBV7-9 | ASSFLAGSYEQY
TRBD2 | TRBJ2-3 | TRBV7-2 | ASSLGLAGPITDTQY
. | TRBJ2-2 | TRBV27 | ASSLVAAGATGELF
. | TRBJ2-1 | TRBV10-3 | AISEGPSSYNEQF
. | TRBJ2-3 | TRBV7-3 | ASSLKRRGDTQY
. | TRBJ1-1 | TRBV6-6 | ASTRGGWEAF
TRBD1 | TRBJ2-1 | TRBV11-3 | ASSPRQGIHNEQF
. | TRBJ2-1 | TRBV9 | ASSIELRGPYNEQF
. | TRBJ1-1 | TRBV19 | ASSTYRVNTEAF
. | TRBJ2-5 | TRBV5-1 | ASSQGPNPEETQY
TRBD1 | TRBJ1-1 | TRBV24-1 | ATSVAGGSEAF
TRBD1 | TRBJ2-3 | TRBV6-5 | ASRGTGTDTQY
TRBD2 | TRBJ2-1 | TRBV5-1 | ASSRETSGGYEQF
TRBD1 | TRBJ2-2 | TRBV2 | ASKGAVNTGELF
. | TRBJ2-7 | TRBV4-1 | ASSQGEHSAYEQY
. | TRBJ1-1 | TRBV5-1 | ASSPEQSYTEAF
. | TRBJ2-5 | TRBV24-1 | ATSDLEPRGTQY
. | TRBJ1-6 | TRBV9 | ASSVGGSSYNSPLH
. | TRBJ2-7 | TRBV3-1/TRBV3-2 | ASSQGRLLEQY
. | TRBJ1-4 | TRBV6-5 | ASSFNREKLF
. | TRBJ1-2 | TRBV7-9 | ASSLGEGGYT
. | TRBJ1-1 | TRBV11-1 | ASSSGEPVAEAF
. | TRBJ1-1 | TRBV4-3 | ASSSARGNTEAF
TRBD1 | TRBJ1-1 | TRBV9 | ASSVTGARTEAF
. | TRBJ1-5 | TRBV30 | AWARGGFQPQH
. | TRBJ2-7 | TRBV27 | ASRGARPEQY
. | TRBJ1-1 | TRBV6-6 | ASRRGANTEAF
. | TRBJ1-2 | TRBV28 | ASSLKWQGNNYGYT
TRBD1 | TRBJ1-1 | TRBV6-6 | ASPRDRGDTEAF